This is a list of T cell receptor beta chains from one sample in a study of T cell responses to AZD1222 COVID-19 vaccine. Sequencing used immunoSEQ multiplex PCR; TCRdb keeps in-frame clones, though not all of them. The sample includes 100,000 or so clones, roughly 86% of them seen just once. Sample: peripheral blood, taken on day 0 of AZD1222 vaccination. These receptors were taken from an adult in good health. Both conserved end residues are part of each CDR3. A D gene is named only where the DNA matches it firmly. Size tells how often a clone was seen (once, few, many) or the class of an expanded clone, and some rows leave it out.

clone_size d_call j_call v_call cdr3_nt cdr3_aa
once TRBD1 TRBJ1-5 TRBV27 TGTGCCAGCAGTTTACACCCCCGACAGGGGGCAGAACAGCCCCAGCATTTT CASSLHPRQGAEQPQHF
- - TRBJ2-1 TRBV7-3 TGTGCCAGCAGCCCCGGGGTGGGCGGGAACTACAATGAGCAGTTCTTC CASSPGVGGNYNEQFF
- - TRBJ1-4 TRBV15 TGTGCCACCAGCAGGGGGCCAGGGACTCCAACTAATGAAAAACTGTTTTTT CATSRGPGTPTNEKLFF
few - TRBJ1-2 TRBV6-2/TRBV6-3 TGTGCCAGCAGTTACTGGACCAATCATGAGGGCTATGGCTACACCTTC CASSYWTNHEGYGYTF
few TRBD1 TRBJ1-5 TRBV4-2 TGTGCCAGCAGCCAAGCCAGGGGGTATCAGCCCCAGCATTTT CASSQARGYQPQHF
- - TRBJ2-7 TRBV27 TGTGCCAGCAGTTTATTTGGCAGCAGCTCCTACGAGCAGTACTTC CASSLFGSSSYEQYF
- - TRBJ2-7 TRBV6-2/TRBV6-3 TGTGCCAGCAGCGTGGCCCGCAGGTACGAGCAGTACTTC CASSVARRYEQYF
- - TRBJ2-3 TRBV2 TGTGCCAGCAGTGAAGCGACAGCATTTAGCACAGATACGCAGTATTTT CASSEATAFSTDTQYF
- - TRBJ1-1 TRBV27 TGTGCCAGCAGTCCTACCAGGGGCGGGAACACTGAAGCTTTCTTT CASSPTRGGNTEAFF
- - TRBJ2-3 TRBV23-1 TGCGCCAGCAGTCAATCTGATCGGGGGGCCCCGGACTGGGATACGCAGTATTTT CASSQSDRGAPDWDTQYF
few - TRBJ1-2 TRBV7-3 TGTGCCAGCAGCTTTAACAGGGCCCTCTATGGCTACACCTTC CASSFNRALYGYTF
- - TRBJ1-1 TRBV6-5 TGTGCCAGCAGTTGGAGGGGTGAAACTGAAGCTTTCTTT CASSWRGETEAFF
- - TRBJ2-1 TRBV27 TGTGCCAGCAGTTTATTAAGTGGCAGGATCTACAATGAGCAGTTCTTC CASSLLSGRIYNEQFF
- - TRBJ2-1 TRBV11-3 TGTGCCAGCAGCTATCGGGACACTGGGGATGAGCAGTTCTTC CASSYRDTGDEQFF
- - TRBJ2-3 TRBV24-1 TGTGCCACCAGCGATTACAGGGGAGCGGGGACAGATACGCAGTATTTT CATSDYRGAGTDTQYF
- - TRBJ1-5 TRBV6-6 TGTGCCAGCAGGCCGCAGGGAGGCAATCAGCCCCAGCATTTT CASRPQGGNQPQHF
- - TRBJ1-1 TRBV18 TGTGCCAGCTCTCAAGAAGTCCACACTGAAGCTTTCTTT CASSQEVHTEAFF
- - TRBJ1-5 TRBV6-5 TGTGCCAGCAATAACAAGGGGCCGGGGCCCCAGCATTTT CASNNKGPGPQHF
- - TRBJ1-2 TRBV3-1/TRBV3-2 TGTGCCAGCAGCCCCACACGGACGGCGAACTATGGCTACACCTTC CASSPTRTANYGYTF